This T cell receptor (beta chain) was recorded in a study of blood T cell repertoires in COVID-19. Study information: Some COVID-19 samples were acute and others convalescent; all came from the United States, Italy and Spain. From T cells, B-cell-depleted T cells, or PBMCs came the material, which was cDNA or gDNA.

Germline V CDR1 and CDR2: SGHTA, FQGNSA. Unmatched junction bases numbered 7, after V lost 5 bases and J lost 7 bases. The CDR3 contains 14 residues. Original processing methods: Estimates of nucleated cell counts were drawn from the amplification of reference gene primers. This table comes from immunoSEQ multiplex PCR, and its TCRdb copy is limited to in-frame clones, with some not included. V, J and clone size derive from that table, while D and trimming were established from the DNA sequence. The sample has roughly 130,000 clones, about 85% seen once; the top ten hold approximately 8.7%. This clone came up once.

The origin of this receptor is a man aged 40-49 years with active or convalescent COVID-19. The sequencing input was peripheral blood. This sequence joins TRBV7-2 and TRBJ2-7; 11 bases line up with TRBD1. CDR3 coding DNA: TGTGCCAGCAGCCCCCGGGACAGGGGGTGGGAGCAGTACTTC. Translating gives CASSPRDRGWEQYF.